The clone carrying this T cell receptor beta chain was picked up a small number of times. Its target is unknown. The CDR3 is made up of 14 amino acids. Germline loops: CDR1 SEHNR, CDR2 FQNEAQ (reference sequence). J gave up 5 bases and V 5 bases, and 6 bases lay outside the gene matches. From the 5' RACE reads, TCRdb called clonotypes with MiXCR, one entry per CDR3 protein. The sample includes around 540,000 distinct CDR3 sequences, roughly 13% of them seen just once. This record belongs to a study of CD8 T cells in ankylosing spondylitis. Findings and limits, study-wide: For ankylosing spondylitis blood, a TCR beta motif of several highly homologous variants appeared characteristic. Peripheral blood held disease-linked clones only at relatively low frequency, and these were CD8+.

The TCR was taken from a male donor with ankylosing spondylitis. V and J are TRBV7-9 and TRBJ1-5, with TRBD1 matching over 7 bases. What was sequenced was blood, either unsorted or a sorted T cell fraction (not recorded which). CDR3 region: CASSQGGYDQPQHF. DNA for the CDR3: TGTGCCAGCAGCCAGGGGGGGTACGATCAGCCCCAGCATTTT.